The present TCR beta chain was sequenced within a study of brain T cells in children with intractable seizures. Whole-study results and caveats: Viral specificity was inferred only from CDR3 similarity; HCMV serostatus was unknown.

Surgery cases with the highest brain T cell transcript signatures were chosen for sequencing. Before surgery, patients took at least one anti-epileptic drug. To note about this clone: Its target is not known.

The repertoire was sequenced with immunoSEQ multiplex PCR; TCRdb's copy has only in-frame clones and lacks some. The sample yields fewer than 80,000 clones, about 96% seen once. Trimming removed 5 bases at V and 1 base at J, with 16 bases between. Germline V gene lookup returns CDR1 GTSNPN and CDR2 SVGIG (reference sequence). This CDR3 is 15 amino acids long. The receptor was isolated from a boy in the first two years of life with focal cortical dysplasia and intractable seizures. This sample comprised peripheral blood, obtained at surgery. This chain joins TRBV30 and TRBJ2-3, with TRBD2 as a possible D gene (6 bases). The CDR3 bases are TGTGCCTGGTTTAAAGTGGAGGGACGCACAGATACGCAGTATTTT. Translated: CAWFKVEGRTDTQYF.